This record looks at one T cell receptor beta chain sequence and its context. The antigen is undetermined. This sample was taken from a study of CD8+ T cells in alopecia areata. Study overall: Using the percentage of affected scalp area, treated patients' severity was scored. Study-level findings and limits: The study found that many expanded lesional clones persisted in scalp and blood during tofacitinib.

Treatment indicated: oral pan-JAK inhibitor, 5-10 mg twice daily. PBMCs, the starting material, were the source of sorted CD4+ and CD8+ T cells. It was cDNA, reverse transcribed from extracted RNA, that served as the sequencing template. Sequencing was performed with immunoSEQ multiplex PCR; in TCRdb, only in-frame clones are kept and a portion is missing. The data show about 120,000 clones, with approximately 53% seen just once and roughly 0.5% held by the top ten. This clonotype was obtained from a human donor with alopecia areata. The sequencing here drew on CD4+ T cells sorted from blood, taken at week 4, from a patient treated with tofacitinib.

The CDR3 protein is CASSLSRDTQYF. The CDR3 DNA follows: TGTGCCAGCAGCCTCTCTCGGGATACGCAGTATTTT. The chain is built from TRBV6-5 and TRBJ2-3; D is undetermined. In germline, CDR1 is MNHEY, CDR2 SVGAGI. CDR3 size: 12 residues. The V gene lost 6 bases and the J gene lost 6 bases, with 10 bases spanning the gap.